This T cell receptor (beta chain) was identified in a study of blood T cells in healthy people across ages. Findings of the study overall: The long-lived group displayed more naive CD4+ cells, plus higher diversity, than the aged donors did. Older age went with lower TCR beta diversity per million T cells, in a roughly linear way.

Drawing of peripheral blood yielded 7.5 to 10 milliliters from each donor. A remark on this clonotype: Its antigen is undetermined.

This CDR3 is built from 14 residues. The junction had 7 bases not matched to a gene; V was cut back by 5 bases and J by 4 bases. The V gene's germline CDR1 is MNHEY and CDR2 SMNVEV (reference sequence). It was with a sample-barcoded 5' primer and a J-beta primer mix that a second PCR of about 6 to 12 cycles was run. Per sample, CDR3-containing paired-end reads numbered at least 2.5 million. TCRdb itself ran the 5' RACE reads through MiXCR, one entry per CDR3 protein. The table has roughly 1,500,000 distinct CDR3 sequences, around two fifths seen once; the top ten hold approximately 7.9%. This sequence originates from a woman younger than 30 in good health. Sequenced input: blood. This chain joins TRBV27 and TRBJ1-2; 7 nucleotides agree with TRBD1. This CDR3 reads CASSLSDRAYGYTF. DNA for the CDR3: TGTGCCAGCAGTCTCTCAGACAGGGCCTATGGCTACACCTTC.